The 31 T cell receptor beta chains reported below all come from one sample, sequenced in a study of cytomegalovirus exposure and HLA in healthy donors. Only in-frame clones appear in the TCRdb table, and some are missing; sequencing was by immunoSEQ multiplex PCR. This sample yields 250,000 or so clones, of which 90% are seen a single time; 0.37% belongs to the top ten. Specimen: PBMCs. These receptors came from a woman aged 18-29 years in good health and CMV-seronegative.

This chain joins TRBV11-2 and TRBJ1-4; 7 nucleotides agree with TRBD1. With 6 bases clipped from V and 8 bases from J, the junction kept 9 bases outside the gene matches. This CDR3 has 14 residues. From germline, CDR1 is SGHAT and CDR2 FQNNGV. The CDR3 sequence: CASSPTGMVEKLFF. For the CDR3, the DNA is TGTGCCAGCAGTCCGACAGGGATGGTGGAAAAACTGTTTTTT.

On this clone: The sample holds other DNA sequences that translate to the same CDR3. This chain links TRBV28 with TRBJ1-6; D is uncertain. Germline V lookup: CDR1 MDHEN, CDR2 SYDVKM. The CDR3 is 12 amino acids. Trimming took 3 bases from V and 9 from J, leaving 6 bases between them. The CDR3 reads CASSFGGSPLHF. Here the CDR3 DNA reads TGTGCCAGCAGTTTCGGTGGTTCACCCCTCCACTTT. Combining the CDR3 with reference TRBV28 and TRBJ1-6 gives the whole variable domain DVKVTQSSRYLVKRTGEKVFLECVQDMDHENMFWYRQDPGLGLRLIYFSYDVKMKEKGDIPEGYSVSREKKERFSLILESASTNQTSMYLCASSFGGSPLHFGNGTRLTVT.

The V and J genes are TRBV5-1 and TRBJ1-2; a weak D match, TRBD1 (6 bases). The CDR3 extends over 13 amino acids. From germline, CDR1 is SGHRS and CDR2 YFSETQ. V was pared by 0 bases and J by 5 bases, with 8 bases between. This CDR3 reads CASSLERGYGYTF. Here the CDR3 DNA reads TGCGCCAGCAGCTTGGAAAGGGGGTATGGCTACACCTTC.

V usage is TRBV29-1 and J usage is TRBJ2-1; 9 bases are a match to TRBD2. CDR1 and CDR2 (germline): SQVTM, ANQGSEA. J was trimmed by 2 bases and V by 3 bases; bases with no gene match: 8. The CDR3 is 16 amino acids. CDR3 in DNA: TGCAGCGTTGACGCCGCCCTAGCGGGGACCTACAATGAGCAGTTCTTC. It yields the protein CSVDAALAGTYNEQFF.

V is TRBV14 and J is TRBJ1-2; TRBD1 aligns across 9 bases. Per germline, CDR1 SGHDN and CDR2 FVKESK. The CDR3 is 15 amino acids. J gave up 8 bases and V 0 bases, and 7 bases lay outside the gene matches. CDR3 DNA: TGTGCCAGCAGCCAAGAAACAGGGGGCCTCGAGGGCTACACCTTC. Translated, it gives CASSQETGGLEGYTF.

The chain has TRBV11-2 and TRBJ2-5, with 12 bases aligning to TRBD2. Per the germline V gene, CDR1 is SGHAT and CDR2 is FQNNGV. Trimming took 4 bases from V and 3 from J; bases not matched to a gene: 0. The CDR3 is made up of 14 amino acids. This chain's CDR3 is CASSWTSGEETQYF. Here the CDR3 DNA reads TGTGCCAGCAGCTGGACTAGCGGGGAAGAGACCCAGTACTTC.

In this sample, this clone turned up once. The rearrangement links TRBV6-6 to TRBJ2-2, with TRBD1 as a possible D gene (6 bases). The CDR3 totals 16 residues. Germline CDR1 and CDR2: MNHNY and SVGAGI (reference sequence). Trimming cost V 6 bases and J 3 bases, with 17 bases left between them. Here the CDR3 reads CASSNEQGTDTGELFF. DNA of the CDR3: TGTGCCAGCAGCAATGAACAGGGTACGGACACCGGGGAGCTGTTTTTT.

The chain has TRBV2 and TRBJ2-7, with D perhaps TRBD1 (5 bases). V was cut by 4 bases and J by 0 bases, with 10 bases left in between. The CDR3 runs 14 residues. CDR1 is SNHLY, CDR2 FYNNEI, per germline. This chain's CDR3 is CASSARGPSYEQYF. The CDR3, as DNA: TGTGCCAGCAGTGCTAGGGGCCCCTCCTACGAGCAGTACTTC.

The chain combines TRBV28 with TRBJ1-1; the D is unclear. This CDR3 is 14 amino acids long. V lost 4 bases and J lost 1, with 10 bases in between. CDR1 MDHEN and CDR2 SYDVKM come from the germline V gene. CDR3 protein: CASSSENQNTEAFF. The CDR3 bases are TGTGCCAGCAGTTCGGAGAACCAGAACACTGAAGCTTTCTTT.

The chain couples TRBV2 to TRBJ1-2, with D perhaps TRBD1 (6 bases). The CDR3 loop spans 13 amino acids. Germline lookup yields CDR1 SNHLY and CDR2 FYNNEI. V was pared by 8 bases and J by 7 bases, with 17 bases between. The CDR3 DNA sequence: TGTGCCAGCTCCGGACAGATCTCTGCTGGCTACACCTTC. Protein: CASSGQISAGYTF. Based on the CDR3 plus reference TRBV2 and TRBJ1-2, the full variable domain is EPEVTQTPSHQVTQMGQEVILRCVPISNHLYFYWYRQILGQKVEFLVSFYNNEISEKSEIFDDQFSVERPDGSNFTLKIRSTKLEDSAMYFCASSGQISAGYTFGSGTRLTVV.

Here the CDR3 reads CASSSTSGGSYEQYF. Written as DNA, the CDR3 is TGTGCCAGCAGTTCCACAAGCGGGGGCTCCTACGAGCAGTACTTC. This chain connects TRBV6-6 to TRBJ2-7; 8 bases agree with TRBD2. Trimming took 4 bases from V and 0 from J; bases not matched to a gene: 5. CDR1 and CDR2 from the germline V gene are MNHNY and SVGAGI (reference sequence). This CDR3 has 15 amino acids.

V usage is TRBV13 and J usage is TRBJ2-3; D is undetermined. The CDR3 is 14 residues long. V was shortened by 6 bases and J by 11 bases, with 21 bases between the two germline ends. CDR1 PRHDT and CDR2 FYEKMQ come from the germline V gene (reference sequence). CDR3 nucleotide sequence: TGTGCCAGCAGTTCTCCCTCGACTCTCCCGGGGCAGTATTTT. Residues: CASSSPSTLPGQYF. Filled out from reference TRBV13 and TRBJ2-3, the complete variable domain reads AAGVIQSPRHLIKEKRETATLKCYPIPRHDTVYWYQQGPGQDPQFLISFYEKMQSDKGSIPDRFSAQQFSDYHSELNMSSLELGDSALYFCASSSPSTLPGQYFGPGTRLTVL.

The V call is TRBV6-9, the J call TRBJ2-5, with 12 positions matching TRBD2. The germline gives CDR1 MNHGY, CDR2 SVAAGI. Trimming took 2 bases from V and 5 from J; bases not matched to a gene: 21. The CDR3 spans 21 residues. The CDR3 DNA sequence: TGTGCCAGCAGTTATAGGTTCCTAGCGGGGGGGCCCGTGGCTGAAGGGGAGACCCAGTACTTC. Translation gives CASSYRFLAGGPVAEGETQYF.

The chain links TRBV19 to TRBJ2-6; D perhaps matches TRBD1 (6 bases). Trimming removed 2 bases from V and 12 bases from J, with 20 bases in between. The CDR3 length is 16 residues. Germline CDR1 reads LNHDA; CDR2 reads SQIVND (reference sequence). CDR3 region: CASSIISQGMTIVLTF. In nucleotides, the CDR3 is TGTGCCAGTAGTATAATATCGCAGGGGATGACAATCGTCCTGACTTTC. The whole variable domain, filled in from reference TRBV19 and TRBJ2-6, reads DGGITQSPKYLFRKEGQNVTLSCEQNLNHDAMYWYRQDPGQGLRLIYYSQIVNDFQKGDIAEGYSVSREKKESFPLTVTSAQKNPTAFYLCASSIISQGMTIVLTFGAGSRLTVL.

J is TRBJ2-2 and V is TRBV5-1; D call uncertain. V gave up 0 bases and J gave up 0 bases, with 9 bases separating them. The CDR3 contains 16 residues. Per the germline V gene, CDR1 is SGHRS and CDR2 is YFSETQ. The CDR3 sequence: CASSLDSPANTGELFF. In nucleotides, the CDR3 is TGCGCCAGCAGCTTGGACAGCCCCGCGAACACCGGGGAGCTGTTTTTT.

The chain joins TRBV15 to TRBJ2-3; D perhaps matches TRBD2 (6 bases). Germline-derived CDR1 and CDR2 are LNHNV and YYDKDF (reference sequence). This CDR3 has 15 residues. V was clipped by 0 bases and J by 5 bases, with 12 bases between them. As DNA, the CDR3 is TGTGCCACCAGCAGAGATGGGGAGGCCCGAGATACGCAGTATTTT. Encoded protein: CATSRDGEARDTQYF.

V and J are TRBV4-1 and TRBJ1-1, with a tentative D call TRBD1 (5 bases). This CDR3 has 13 residues. The V gene lost 3 bases and the J gene lost 11 bases, with 16 bases spanning the gap. CDR1 and CDR2 from the germline V gene are MGHRA and YSYEKL. In nucleotides, the CDR3 is TGCGCCAGCAGCCACCCCAGGACATATAGCGCTTTCTTT. It is translated as CASSHPRTYSAFF.

The CDR3 is CASSGTVANVLTF. CDR3 in DNA: TGTGCCAGCAGCGGGACTGTGGCCAACGTCCTGACTTTC. This rearrangement joins TRBV9 to TRBJ2-6; a weak D match, TRBD2 (5 bases). Looked up from germline, CDR1 is SGDLS and CDR2 is YYNGEE. CDR3 length: 13 amino acids. The ends were cut back, 3 bases at V and 6 bases at J, with 7 bases in the middle.

Regarding this clone: Other DNA sequences of this sample code for an identical CDR3. The V and J genes are TRBV2 and TRBJ2-2; TRBD1 matches at 9 bases. CDR1 is SNHLY, CDR2 FYNNEI, per germline. J was trimmed by 1 base and V by 6 bases; bases with no gene match: 3. The CDR3 sequence is 15 residues long. The CDR3 loop is CASSGQGRNTGELFF. Written as DNA, the CDR3 is TGTGCCAGCAGCGGACAGGGGAGGAACACCGGGGAGCTGTTTTTT.

The chain is built from TRBV6-5 and TRBJ2-1; D uncertain. Germline V gene sequence: CDR1 MNHEY, CDR2 SVGAGI. V was cut by 2 bases and J by 0 bases, with 8 bases left in between. This CDR3 contains 15 residues. The DNA of the CDR3 is TGTGCCAGCAGTTACGACGGGTCCTCCTACAATGAGCAGTTCTTC. Its protein is CASSYDGSSYNEQFF.

The chain's CDR3 is CASSQGTESSYEQYF. The DNA for the CDR3 is TGTGCCAGCAGCCAAGGGACAGAGAGCTCCTACGAGCAGTACTTC. V and J are TRBV5-4 and TRBJ2-7; 7 bases are shared with TRBD1. The ends lost 4 bases at V and 0 bases at J; junction bases unmatched: 7. CDR1 SGHNT and CDR2 YYREEE come from the germline V gene (reference sequence). The CDR3 contains 15 residues.

The chain uses TRBV10-3 and TRBJ1-2, with D tentatively TRBD1 (5 bases). Trimming removed 0 bases at V and 7 bases at J, with 12 bases between. The CDR3 is 14 residues long. Germline V gene data show CDR1 as ENHRY and CDR2 as SYGVKD. The CDR3 loop reads CAISESIGGSGYTF. In DNA, the CDR3 is TGTGCCATCAGTGAGTCGATCGGGGGGAGTGGCTACACCTTC.

This rearrangement joins TRBV11-2 to TRBJ1-6, with D possibly matching TRBD1 (6 bases). In germline, CDR1 is SGHAT, CDR2 FQNNGV. This CDR3 is 17 amino acids long. The V end was cut by 0 bases, the J end by 4 bases, with 13 bases between. CDR3: CASSLEGARKYNSPLHF. DNA for the CDR3: TGTGCCAGCAGCTTAGAGGGGGCGAGGAAGTATAATTCACCCCTCCACTTT.

This clone was detected once. The rearrangement joins TRBV6-1 to TRBJ1-2; D unresolved. Germline-derived CDR1 and CDR2 are MNHNS and SASEGT. This CDR3 spans 15 amino acids. With 0 bases removed from V and 8 bases from J, the gap between germline ends came to 16 bases. The CDR3 bases are TGTGCCAGCAGTGAAGCTGGGGAGCTGAGAGAGGGCTACACCTTC. Translation: CASSEAGELREGYTF.

The CDR3 coding sequence is TGCGCCAGCAGCTTGGGGACAGGGGCCGTTACTGAAGCTTTCTTT. Its translation: CASSLGTGAVTEAFF. The rearrangement uses TRBV5-1 and TRBJ1-1, with 9 bases that match TRBD1. V lost 0 bases, J lost 5 bases, and 5 bases stayed unmatched. This CDR3 contains 15 residues. CDR1 SGHRS and CDR2 YFSETQ come from the germline V gene.

The chain links TRBV28 to TRBJ1-2; 7 nucleotides match TRBD1. J gave up 3 bases and V 3 bases, and 16 bases lay outside the gene matches. The CDR3 is made up of 18 amino acids. Germline lookup yields CDR1 MDHEN and CDR2 SYDVKM. The CDR3 loop reads CASSFPAIIGQADYGYTF. As DNA, the CDR3 is TGTGCCAGCAGTTTCCCCGCAATAATCGGACAGGCAGACTATGGCTACACCTTC.

The V and J genes are TRBV5-4 and TRBJ2-7, with D possibly being TRBD2 (7 bases). The CDR3 has 15 amino acids. Germline CDR1 reads SGHNT; CDR2 reads YYREEE (reference sequence). V was clipped by 2 bases and J by 3 bases, with 15 bases between them. Here the CDR3 reads CASSFRGGGFYEQYF. The CDR3 bases are TGTGCCAGCAGCTTTCGCGGGGGCGGGTTCTACGAGCAGTACTTC.

J is TRBJ1-5 and V is TRBV14, with 9 bases identical to TRBD1. Germline CDR1 is SGHDN and CDR2 is FVKESK. This CDR3 is 15 amino acids long. The V segment lost 7 bases and the J segment 6 bases; nucleotides outside the gene matches: 10. The CDR3 DNA reads as TGTGCCAGCAAGACTCTACAGGGGGCTAGTCAGCCCCAGCATTTT. Translation gives CASKTLQGASQPQHF.

This chain connects TRBV7-3 to TRBJ2-1; D may be TRBD2 (5 bases). The V gene's germline CDR1 is SGHTA and CDR2 FQGTGA. Trimming took 1 base from V and 3 from J, leaving 10 bases between them. CDR3 length: 15 amino acids. The CDR3 protein is CASSLNVGSYNEQFF. CDR3 DNA: TGTGCCAGCAGCTTAAACGTGGGGAGCTACAATGAGCAGTTCTTC.

The chain recombines TRBV5-5 with TRBJ2-7, with D hard to call. This CDR3 contains 9 residues. V was shortened by 6 bases and J by 7 bases, with 5 bases between the two germline ends. The germline gives CDR1 SGHKS, CDR2 YYEKEE (reference sequence). The CDR3 sequence: CASTEEQYV. The CDR3 bases are TGTGCCAGCACAGAGGAGCAGTACGTC.

For this clone: This same CDR3 is encoded by further DNA sequences in the sample. V and J are TRBV19 and TRBJ2-1, with 9 positions matching TRBD1. The CDR3 loop spans 15 amino acids. V dropped 3 bases and J dropped 1; count of bases not matched to a gene: 1. Per the germline V gene, CDR1 is LNHDA and CDR2 is SQIVND (reference sequence). For the CDR3, the DNA is TGTGCCAGTAGTATCGGGACAGGGTCCTACAATGAGCAGTTCTTC. It specifies CASSIGTGSYNEQFF. Complete variable domain (other parts from reference TRBV19 and TRBJ2-1): DGGITQSPKYLFRKEGQNVTLSCEQNLNHDAMYWYRQDPGQGLRLIYYSQIVNDFQKGDIAEGYSVSREKKESFPLTVTSAQKNPTAFYLCASSIGTGSYNEQFFGPGTRLTVL.